This T cell receptor beta chain is drawn from a study of cytomegalovirus exposure and HLA in healthy donors. Study results and limitations: A prior analysis recorded that most TCR beta V segments were productive about 87% or about 30% of the time.

As for this clone: What it binds is not known.

The CDR3 covers 13 residues. After removal of 4 bases from V and 5 bases from J, the junction contained 3 bases not matched to a gene. The germline gives CDR1 SGHNT, CDR2 YYREEE (reference sequence). The PCR contained 60 Vbeta and 13 Jbeta primers. Authors' processing steps: A later analysis counted 65 million to 90 million unique TCR beta chains, roughly 11 million shared. This table comes from immunoSEQ multiplex PCR, and its TCRdb copy is limited to in-frame clones, with some not included. V, J and clone size are those of that table, while D and trimming were read from the DNA. Among 180,000 or so clones listed, around four fifths were seen once.

The sample taken for sequencing was PBMCs. The rearrangement uses TRBV5-4 and TRBJ2-3; 8 bases align to TRBD1. The TCR sequence derives from a woman in her 30s in good health and CMV-seronegative. Written as DNA, the CDR3 is TGTGCCAGCAGCCCCACAGGGGGAGATACGCAGTATTTT. Its protein product is CASSPTGGDTQYF.